The rows below give T cell receptor beta chains drawn from one sample of a study of cytomegalovirus exposure and HLA in healthy donors. Assay used: immunoSEQ multiplex PCR; TCRdb lists only in-frame clones, some missing. In the table there are 100,000 to 150,000 clones, around 94% of which are singletons. Material for sequencing was PBMCs. These receptors all come from a woman aged 18-35 years in good health and CMV-seronegative. Each CDR3 is given with its conserved first and last residue. A D gene is named only where the DNA matches it firmly. Some rows have no size entry. The others give once, few or many, or a class for an expanded clone.

j_gene,d_gene,len,abundance,v_gene,CDR3aa,CDR3nt
TRBJ2-7,NA,14,NA,TRBV5-1,CASSLAGYRYEQYF,TGCGCCAGCAGCTTGGCAGGTTACCGCTACGAGCAGTACTTC
TRBJ1-1,NA,14,once,TRBV15,CATSRESNREQAFF,TGTGCCACCAGCAGAGAGTCAAACAGGGAACAAGCTTTCTTT
TRBJ1-2,NA,14,NA,TRBV19,CASSRKDINYGYTF,TGTGCCAGTAGTAGAAAGGACATTAACTATGGCTACACCTTC
TRBJ2-2,TRBD2,16,NA,TRBV7-3,CASSTPSGANTGELFF,TGTGCCAGCAGCACGCCTAGCGGGGCTAACACCGGGGAGCTGTTTTTT
TRBJ2-7,TRBD1,15,NA,TRBV5-1,CASSLGQGGPYEQYF,TGCGCCAGCAGCTTGGGACAGGGGGGTCCCTACGAGCAGTACTTC
TRBJ2-1,TRBD2,15,NA,TRBV9,CASSPGLARTAEQFF,TGTGCCAGCAGCCCGGGACTAGCTCGGACGGCGGAGCAGTTCTTC
TRBJ2-5,NA,13,NA,TRBV5-1,CASTTDSQETQYF,TGCGCCAGCACCACCGACAGCCAAGAGACCCAGTACTTC
TRBJ2-2,NA,15,NA,TRBV10-1,CASSDGGMNTGELFF,TGCGCCAGCAGTGACGGCGGGATGAACACCGGGGAGCTGTTTTTT
TRBJ2-7,TRBD1,14,NA,TRBV5-1,CASSSHRGGYEQYF,TGCGCCAGCAGCTCCCACAGGGGTGGCTACGAGCAGTACTTC
TRBJ1-1,NA,12,NA,TRBV6-6,CASSAQSTEAFF,TGTGCCAGCAGCGCACAGAGCACTGAAGCTTTCTTT
TRBJ2-5,NA,17,NA,TRBV30,CAWSVERFAGLQETQYF,TGTGCCTGGAGTGTTGAGCGTTTCGCGGGGCTACAAGAGACCCAGTACTTC
TRBJ1-5,NA,14,NA,TRBV19,CASSIREGGPPQHF,TGTGCCAGTAGTATACGGGAGGGAGGGCCACCCCAGCATTTT
TRBJ1-1,TRBD1,12,NA,TRBV19,CASFRGPTEAFF,TGTGCCAGCTTCAGGGGGCCCACTGAAGCTTTCTTT
TRBJ2-6,NA,15,NA,TRBV6-1,CASHSQSTGANVLTF,TGTGCCAGCCACTCACAGTCGACAGGGGCCAACGTCCTGACTTTC
TRBJ2-7,TRBD1,15,NA,TRBV7-3,CASSLGTGGSYEQYF,TGTGCCAGCAGCCTTGGGACAGGGGGCTCCTACGAGCAGTACTTC
TRBJ1-5,NA,13,NA,TRBV2,CASSPGRGLAQHF,TGTGCCAGCTCCCCGGGGAGGGGGTTAGCCCAGCATTTT
TRBJ1-4,TRBD1,14,NA,TRBV18,CASSPTGGGEKLFF,TGTGCCAGCTCACCAACAGGGGGTGGAGAAAAACTGTTTTTT
TRBJ2-2,TRBD2,12,NA,TRBV11-2,CAAGGYTGELFF,TGTGCCGCGGGAGGGTACACCGGGGAGCTGTTTTTT
TRBJ1-2,NA,14,NA,TRBV14,CASSQDPGGYGYTF,TGTGCCAGCAGCCAAGATCCGGGGGGCTATGGCTACACCTTC
TRBJ2-1,TRBD2,15,NA,TRBV9,CASSVGLADYNEQFF,TGTGCCAGCAGCGTAGGGCTAGCGGACTACAATGAGCAGTTCTTC
TRBJ2-1,TRBD2,21,NA,TRBV9,CASSVSSAGGLSFRKEDEQFF,TGTGCCAGCAGCGTGAGTTCAGCGGGAGGTTTGTCGTTCAGGAAGGAGGATGAGCAGTTCTTC
TRBJ2-2,TRBD2,17,NA,TRBV7-9,CASSSREGRDNTGELFF,TGTGCCAGCAGCTCGCGGGAGGGCCGGGATAACACCGGGGAGCTGTTTTTT
TRBJ2-2,NA,12,NA,TRBV7-9,CASSPYTGELFF,TGTGCCAGCAGCCCCTACACCGGGGAGCTGTTTTTT
TRBJ2-7,TRBD2,14,NA,TRBV28,CASSLIRTSEEQYF,TGTGCCAGCAGTTTAATAAGGACTAGCGAGGAGCAGTACTTC
TRBJ1-1,NA,15,NA,TRBV7-6,CASSLGTLRGTEAFF,TGTGCCAGCAGCTTAGGGACCCTCAGGGGAACTGAAGCTTTCTTT
TRBJ1-2,TRBD1,12,few,TRBV6-1,CASRWTGYGYTF,TGTGCCAGCAGGTGGACAGGCTATGGCTACACCTTC
TRBJ2-1,TRBD2,15,NA,TRBV7-9,CASSLVAGGPNEQFF,TGTGCCAGCAGCTTAGTGGCGGGAGGGCCGAATGAGCAGTTCTTC
TRBJ2-2,NA,14,NA,TRBV2,CASALDRTSGELFF,TGTGCCAGCGCCCTAGACAGAACGTCAGGGGAGCTGTTTTTT
TRBJ1-6,NA,15,NA,TRBV5-1,CASRSGETEGSPLHF,TGCGCCAGCAGATCCGGGGAGACGGAAGGTTCACCCCTCCACTTT
TRBJ1-2,TRBD1,15,NA,TRBV18,CASSPLRTGWDGYTF,TGTGCCAGCTCACCCCTAAGGACAGGGTGGGATGGCTACACCTTC
TRBJ1-4,NA,16,NA,TRBV4-2,CASSQDVGARNEKLFF,TGTGCCAGCAGCCAAGATGTAGGGGCGAGGAATGAAAAACTGTTTTTT
TRBJ2-7,TRBD1,15,NA,TRBV9,CASSASQGISYEQYF,TGTGCCAGCAGCGCATCACAGGGGATCTCCTACGAGCAGTACTTC
TRBJ1-1,TRBD1,13,NA,TRBV6-5,CASSRYRGTEAFF,TGTGCCAGCAGCCGCTACAGGGGCACTGAAGCTTTCTTT
TRBJ2-7,NA,15,NA,TRBV11-1,CASSPPGGPPYEQYF,TGTGCCAGCAGCCCCCCAGGAGGACCTCCCTACGAGCAGTACTTC
TRBJ2-1,TRBD2,16,once,TRBV27,CASSDGTSGGWDEQFF,TGTGCCAGCAGTGACGGGACTAGCGGGGGCTGGGATGAGCAGTTCTTC
TRBJ2-1,TRBD2,16,NA,TRBV5-1,CASSSGTTHFYNEQFF,TGCGCCAGCAGCTCCGGGACTACCCATTTCTACAATGAGCAGTTCTTC
TRBJ2-3,NA,16,NA,TRBV5-1,CASNRAGAASTDTQYF,TGCGCCAGCAACCGGGCCGGAGCGGCTAGCACAGATACGCAGTATTTT
TRBJ2-7,NA,11,NA,TRBV7-9,CASSLPGEQYF,TGTGCCAGCAGCTTGCCCGGGGAGCAGTACTTC
TRBJ2-7,TRBD2,13,NA,TRBV19,CASSPGREDEQYF,TGTGCCAGTAGCCCGGGGAGGGAAGACGAGCAGTACTTC
TRBJ2-1,TRBD2,13,NA,TRBV28,CATLLAGGNEQFF,TGTGCCACCTTACTAGCGGGAGGTAATGAGCAGTTCTTC
TRBJ1-4,NA,14,NA,TRBV25-1,CASSVLQGNEKLFF,TGTGCCAGCAGTGTGTTGCAGGGTAATGAAAAACTGTTTTTT
TRBJ1-1,NA,12,NA,TRBV6-5,CATQGRNAEAFF,TGTGCCACCCAGGGGCGGAATGCTGAAGCTTTCTTT
TRBJ1-6,NA,17,NA,TRBV9,CASNGDGQWGVNSPLHF,TGTGCCAGCAATGGAGACGGACAATGGGGGGTGAATTCACCCCTCCACTTT